These 24 T cell receptor beta chains came from one sample sequenced in a study of cytomegalovirus exposure and HLA in healthy donors. PCR used 60 Vbeta primers and 13 Jbeta primers. Profiled with immunoSEQ multiplex PCR; TCRdb holds only in-frame clones, not every one. The top ten hold about 8.3% of the sample, which has 90,000 to 100,000 clones, 60% to 80% seen once. Sequencing was done on a sample of PBMCs. The receptors originated from a female donor in good health and CMV-seronegative.

CDR3 sequence reads: CASSFSSQTEAFF. The DNA for the CDR3 is TGTGCCAGCAGCTTTAGTTCACAGACTGAAGCTTTCTTT. The chain recombines TRBV7-3 with TRBJ1-1; D gene ambiguous. Germline V gene sequence: CDR1 SGHTA, CDR2 FQGTGA. This CDR3 region has 13 residues. Trimming removed 3 bases at V and 5 bases at J, with 10 bases between.

The rearrangement links TRBV4-1 to TRBJ1-5; D is perhaps TRBD1 (6 bases). With 0 bases removed from V and 7 bases from J, the gap between germline ends came to 16 bases. The CDR3 is made up of 16 amino acids. Germline lookup yields CDR1 MGHRA and CDR2 YSYEKL. In DNA form, the CDR3 reads TGCGCCAGCAGCCAAGAACCGGACAGATCCGGGCAGCCCCAGCATTTT. It codes for CASSQEPDRSGQPQHF.

The V and J genes are TRBV11-2 and TRBJ2-3; a weak D match, TRBD2 (5 bases). Germline CDR1 reads SGHAT; CDR2 reads FQNNGV. V was clipped by 0 bases and J by 3 bases, with 10 bases between them. There are 15 residues in the CDR3. CDR3 sequence (DNA): TGTGCCAGCAGCTTAGATCTAGGCGGGACAGATACGCAGTATTTT. It codes for CASSLDLGGTDTQYF. The entire variable domain, with the rest obtained from reference TRBV11-2 and TRBJ2-3, is as follows: EAGVAQSPRYKIIEKRQSVAFWCNPISGHATLYWYQQILGQGPKLLIQFQNNGVVDDSQLPKDRFSAERLKGVDSTLKIQPAKLEDSAVYLCASSLDLGGTDTQYFGPGTRLTVL.

This chain connects TRBV5-1 to TRBJ2-2, with 10 positions matching TRBD1. The germline CDR1 and CDR2 sequences are SGHRS and YFSETQ. The ends lost 4 bases at V and 6 bases at J; junction bases unmatched: 3. The CDR3 has 14 amino acids. The CDR3 DNA is TGCGCCAGCAGCGTGGGACAGGGGTCCGGGGAGCTGTTTTTT. Translation: CASSVGQGSGELFF.

The chain is built from TRBV19 and TRBJ1-5; D possibly corresponds to TRBD1 (6 bases). This CDR3 is built from 14 residues. Per germline, CDR1 LNHDA and CDR2 SQIVND (reference sequence). Deletions cut 3 bases from V and 3 bases from J, with 9 bases between. The CDR3 sequence: CASSIRTVNQPQHF. The CDR3 bases are TGTGCCAGTAGTATCCGGACAGTCAATCAGCCCCAGCATTTT.

The rearrangement links TRBV19 to TRBJ1-1, with 7 nucleotides matching TRBD1. The CDR3 runs to 15 residues. Germline V lookup: CDR1 LNHDA, CDR2 SQIVND (reference sequence). The V and J ends lost 4 bases and 1 base, in that order; junction bases with no gene match: 6. The CDR3 DNA reads TGTGCCAGTAGTACATGGGACAGTCCGAACACTGAAGCTTTCTTT. Its translation is CASSTWDSPNTEAFF.

The chain is built from TRBV4-1 and TRBJ1-2, with 7 nucleotides matching TRBD1. V lost 4 bases, J lost 8 bases, and 1 base stayed unmatched. The germline V gene encodes CDR1 MGHRA and CDR2 YSYEKL. The CDR3 length is 11 residues. The CDR3 loop reads CASSLQGGYTF. The CDR3 DNA is TGCGCCAGCAGCCTACAGGGGGGCTACACCTTC.

The chain is built from TRBV30 and TRBJ2-1, with 7 bases that match TRBD2. The germline V gene encodes CDR1 GTSNPN and CDR2 SVGIG (reference sequence). The CDR3 is made up of 16 amino acids. The V and J ends lost 3 bases and 4 bases, in that order; junction bases with no gene match: 12. CDR3 DNA: TGTGCCTGGAGATACCGCGGGACTACCCTATACAATGAGCAGTTCTTC. Protein: CAWRYRGTTLYNEQFF.

The rearrangement joins TRBV5-1 to TRBJ2-3; D is undetermined. CDR1 SGHRS and CDR2 YFSETQ come from the germline V gene. CDR3 length: 13 residues. V was cut by 4 bases and J by 4 bases, with 10 bases left in between. This CDR3 is CASSPFQADTQYF. In nucleotides, the CDR3 is TGCGCCAGCAGCCCCTTCCAGGCAGATACGCAGTATTTT. Full variable domain (outside the CDR3, taken from reference TRBV5-1 and TRBJ2-3): KAGVTQTPRYLIKTRGQQVTLSCSPISGHRSVSWYQQTPGQGLQFLFEYFSETQRNKGNFPGRFSGRQFSNSRSEMNVSTLELGDSALYLCASSPFQADTQYFGPGTRLTVL.

This rearrangement joins TRBV4-3 to TRBJ2-3; TRBD2 matches 10 bases. The CDR3 loop spans 15 amino acids. CDR1 LGHNA and CDR2 YSLEER come from the germline V gene. The V and J ends lost 4 bases and 5 bases, in that order; junction bases with no gene match: 6. The CDR3 loop is CASSRHRLAGDTQYF. The CDR3 DNA reads as TGCGCCAGCAGCCGGCACCGACTAGCGGGAGATACGCAGTATTTT.

The chain recombines TRBV6-5 with TRBJ2-7; the D is unclear. The V gene's germline CDR1 is MNHEY and CDR2 SVGAGI. Trimming pared 6 bases from V and 3 bases from J, leaving 18 bases between. The CDR3 runs 15 residues. Here the CDR3 DNA reads TGTGCCAGCAGGCCGCATCGGCAGACTTTCTACGAGCAGTACTTC. This sequence encodes CASRPHRQTFYEQYF.

The V and J genes are TRBV7-2 and TRBJ1-2; 8 nucleotides match TRBD1. Germline lookup yields CDR1 SGHTA and CDR2 FQGNSA. The CDR3 is 16 amino acids. J lost 0 bases, V lost 5 bases, and 8 bases had no gene match. The CDR3 bases are TGTGCCAGCAGCCATGGGCCCAGGGGGCCTAACTATGGCTACACCTTC. Its translation is CASSHGPRGPNYGYTF.

This clone was recorded a few times. The chain has TRBV28 and TRBJ1-4; D perhaps matches TRBD1 (5 bases). Between the trimmed V and J ends, which lost 8 bases and 4 bases, there was a span of 14 bases. CDR1 and CDR2 from the germline V gene are MDHEN and SYDVKM. CDR3 length equals 14 residues. The CDR3 reads CASSGRQGNEKLFF. The DNA for the CDR3 is TGTGCCAGCTCCGGCAGGCAGGGTAATGAAAAACTGTTTTTT.

This rearrangement joins TRBV7-6 to TRBJ1-1; 9 bases match TRBD1. The CDR3 length is 14 residues. Per germline, CDR1 SGHVS and CDR2 FNYEAQ. V gave up 5 bases and J gave up 6 bases; unmatched junction bases: 7. The CDR3 region is CASSPGTGSAEAFF. In DNA form, the CDR3 reads TGTGCCAGCAGCCCTGGGACAGGGAGTGCTGAAGCTTTCTTT.

The chain carries TRBV9 and TRBJ2-1, with 10 bases identical to TRBD2. V lost 2 bases and J lost 10; bases outside the gene matches: 12. The CDR3 runs to 16 residues. Germline V lookup: CDR1 SGDLS, CDR2 YYNGEE. The CDR3 protein is CASSVRGVAGGREQFF. CDR3 DNA sequence: TGTGCCAGCAGCGTGAGAGGGGTAGCGGGAGGACGGGAGCAGTTCTTC.

The sample holds one count of this clone. The rearrangement joins TRBV7-3 to TRBJ2-3, with 7 bases matching TRBD1. This CDR3 is built from 17 residues. Germline values: CDR1 SGHTA, CDR2 FQGTGA. With 0 bases clipped from V and 4 bases from J, the junction kept 10 bases outside the gene matches. The CDR3 protein is CASSLTRQGFEADTQYF. For the CDR3, the DNA is TGTGCCAGCAGCTTAACGCGACAGGGCTTCGAGGCAGATACGCAGTATTTT.

This chain uses TRBV7-6 with TRBJ2-6; possible D gene TRBD2, 6 bases. This CDR3 comprises 16 residues. Trimming took off 6 bases at V and 0 bases at J, with 12 bases between the two ends. CDR1 SGHVS and CDR2 FNYEAQ come from the germline V gene. The CDR3 DNA sequence: TGTGCCAGCAGGGAGGGACGTTCCTCTGGGGCCAACGTCCTGACTTTC. It specifies CASREGRSSGANVLTF.

This sequence joins TRBV9 and TRBJ2-7, with 12 bases fitting TRBD2. Germline V gene sequence: CDR1 SGDLS, CDR2 YYNGEE. There are 15 residues in the CDR3. J gave up 7 bases and V 2 bases, and 7 bases lay outside the gene matches. The CDR3 region is CASSVGLAGGQEQYF. The CDR3 nucleotides are TGTGCCAGCAGCGTTGGGCTAGCGGGGGGGCAGGAGCAGTACTTC. Full variable domain (remainder filled in from reference TRBV9 and TRBJ2-7): DSGVTQTPKHLITATGQRVTLRCSPRSGDLSVYWYQQSLDQGLQFLIQYYNGEERAKGNILERFSAQQFPDLHSELNLSSLELGDSALYFCASSVGLAGGQEQYFGPGTRLTVT.

The genes are TRBV5-1 and TRBJ1-6; 7 bases match TRBD1. Germline values: CDR1 SGHRS, CDR2 YFSETQ. There are 16 residues in the CDR3. Trimming removed 2 bases from V and 7 bases from J; junction bases left unmatched: 9. The CDR3 nucleotides read TGCGCCAGCAGCTTCTCCCGGGACAGCTTAAATTCACCCCTCCACTTT. Translation: CASSFSRDSLNSPLHF.

The gene calls are TRBV7-2 and TRBJ2-1, with TRBD2 matching over 14 bases. The CDR3 consists of 17 residues. After removal of 5 bases from V and 4 bases from J, the junction contained 7 bases not matched to a gene. The germline gives CDR1 SGHTA, CDR2 FQGNSA. CDR3 in amino acids: CASSLGTSGGVYNEQFF. The CDR3 DNA is TGTGCCAGCAGCCTCGGGACTAGCGGGGGCGTATACAATGAGCAGTTCTTC. The full variable domain, its missing parts supplied by reference TRBV7-2 and TRBJ2-1, is GAGVSQSPSNKVTEKGKDVELRCDPISGHTALYWYRQSLGQGLEFLIYFQGNSAPDKSGLPSDRFSAERTGGSVSTLTIQRTQQEDSAVYLCASSLGTSGGVYNEQFFGPGTRLTVL.

The V call is TRBV4-1, the J call TRBJ1-4; D uncertain. Germline V gene lookup returns CDR1 MGHRA and CDR2 YSYEKL. Deletions cut 0 bases from V and 10 bases from J, with 6 bases between. The CDR3 has 12 residues. CDR3 region: CASSQDLGKLFF. CDR3 nucleotide sequence: TGCGCCAGCAGCCAAGACCTAGGAAAACTGTTTTTT.

V and J are TRBV25-1 and TRBJ1-6; 7 positions agree with TRBD1. The CDR3 consists of 16 residues. J lost 2 bases, V lost 5 bases, and 6 bases had no gene match. Germline assignment: CDR1 MGHDK and CDR2 SYGVNS. The CDR3 DNA reads TGTGCCAGCAGTACGCAGGGGGGCCCCTATAATTCACCCCTCCACTTT. It translates to CASSTQGGPYNSPLHF.

The DNA of the CDR3 is TGTGCCAGCAGTGAGAGTAGCGGGGGGGCAGATACGCAGTATTTT. Translation gives CASSESSGGADTQYF. This sequence joins TRBV6-4 and TRBJ2-3, with TRBD2 matching 11 bases. V lost 3 bases to trimming and J lost 4 bases; unmatched junction nucleotides: 3. This CDR3 has 15 residues. Germline loops: CDR1 MRHNA, CDR2 SNTAGT.

The chain couples TRBV7-9 to TRBJ1-2; the D gene is possibly TRBD1 (5 bases). V lost 5 bases and J lost 4, with 17 bases in between. CDR3 size: 15 residues. The germline gives CDR1 SEHNR, CDR2 FQNEAQ (reference sequence). The CDR3 bases are TGTGCCAGCAGCCCCGGCTCGGGACTCAGCTATGGCTACACCTTC. Translation: CASSPGSGLSYGYTF.